This TCR beta chain was documented in a study of T cells in Graves' hyperthyroidism and ophthalmopathy. General study points: Among thyroid clonotypes expanded above 0.001, most also appeared in blood.

The germline gives CDR1 DFQATT, CDR2 SNEGSKA (reference sequence). V gave up 6 bases and J gave up 1 base, with 16 bases separating them. The CDR3 runs to 14 residues. Individuals with ophthalmopathy presented a Clinical Activity Score of at least 3, a NOSPECS grade of at least 4 and a duration under 3 months. PBMCs were sourced from roughly 9.7 ml fresh peripheral blood. TCR beta CDR3 sequences were amplified from RNA transcripts. HTBI primers drove first-round RT-PCR of the TCR CDR3. TCRdb processed the multiplex PCR reads anew with MiXCR; each CDR3 protein has one entry. The sample includes some 570,000 distinct CDR3 sequences, approximately 17% seen only once; the top ten take 17%. This clonotype has a count of ten or more. Its matching antigen is unknown.

This sequence was found in a woman aged 18-29 years with Graves' ophthalmopathy. Sequenced input: blood. The V and J genes are TRBV20-1 and TRBJ2-7; maybe TRBD1 (5 bases). The CDR3 protein is CSAPLIGVSYEQYF. Written as DNA, the CDR3 is TGCAGTGCCCCCCTTATAGGGGTATCCTACGAGCAGTACTTC.